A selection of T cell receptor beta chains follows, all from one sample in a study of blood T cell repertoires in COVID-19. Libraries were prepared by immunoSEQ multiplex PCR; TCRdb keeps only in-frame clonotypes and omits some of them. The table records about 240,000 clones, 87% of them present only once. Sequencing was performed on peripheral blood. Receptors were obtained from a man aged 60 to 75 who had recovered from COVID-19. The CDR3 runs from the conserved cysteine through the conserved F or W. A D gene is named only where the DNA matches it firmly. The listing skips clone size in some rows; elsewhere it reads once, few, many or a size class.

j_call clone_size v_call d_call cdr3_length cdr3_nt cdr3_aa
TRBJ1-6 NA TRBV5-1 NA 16 TGCGCCAGCACCGAGGGATGGAGCTCCTATAATTCACCCCTCCACTTT CASTEGWSSYNSPLHF
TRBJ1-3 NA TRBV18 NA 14 TGTGCCAGCTCACCAGGGGAGTATAGAAACACCATATATTTT CASSPGEYRNTIYF
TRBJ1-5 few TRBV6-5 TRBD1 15 TGTGCCAGCAGTTACCGCCGACAGGGAAATCAGCCCCAGCATTTT CASSYRRQGNQPQHF
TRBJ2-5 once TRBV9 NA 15 TGTGCCAGCAGCGTAGATCAGGGCGTGTGGGAGACCCAGTACTTC CASSVDQGVWETQYF
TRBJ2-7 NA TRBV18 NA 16 TGTGCCAGCCTTCACCGAAGGGCCCTAGCAGTATACGAGCAGTACTTC CASLHRRALAVYEQYF
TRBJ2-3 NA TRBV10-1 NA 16 TGCGCCAGCAGTCAGGCAGGGGAATCTAGCACAGATACGCAGTATTTT CASSQAGESSTDTQYF
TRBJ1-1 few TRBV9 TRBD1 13 TGTGCCAGCAGGGGACAGGGGAACACTGAAGCTTTCTTT CASRGQGNTEAFF
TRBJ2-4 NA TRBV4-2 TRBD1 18 TGTGCCAGCAGCCAAGATCTAGGGACAGTTTTTGGCAAAAACATTCAGTACTTC CASSQDLGTVFGKNIQYF
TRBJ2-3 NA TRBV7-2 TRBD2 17 TGTGCCAGCAGCTTAGCGCTAGCGGGGGGGTGGACAGATACGCAGTATTTT CASSLALAGGWTDTQYF
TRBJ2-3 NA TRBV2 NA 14 TGTGCCAGCAGTGATCTAGCATTGACAGATACGCAGTATTTT CASSDLALTDTQYF
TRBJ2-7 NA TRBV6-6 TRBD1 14 TGTGCCAGCAGTTACCAACAGGGGTCGAGCGAGCAGTACTTC CASSYQQGSSEQYF
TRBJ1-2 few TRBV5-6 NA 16 TGTGCCAGCAGCTTGTGGACGACAGGCGGATACTATGGCTACACCTTC CASSLWTTGGYYGYTF
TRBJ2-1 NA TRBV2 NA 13 TGTGCCAGCAGTGAGGCGTTGGCGGGGGAGCAGTTCTTC CASSEALAGEQFF
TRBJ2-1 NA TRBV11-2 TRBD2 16 TGTGCCAGCAGCTTAAGAGGCTCTGCGGGGGGAAATGAGCAGTTCTTC CASSLRGSAGGNEQFF
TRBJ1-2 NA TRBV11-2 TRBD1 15 TGTGCCAGCAGCTTATGGGACAGGGGGAGCTATGGCTACACCTTC CASSLWDRGSYGYTF
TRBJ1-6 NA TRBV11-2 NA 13 TGTGCCAGCAGCTCTGAACTAAGTTCACCCCTCCACTTT CASSSELSSPLHF
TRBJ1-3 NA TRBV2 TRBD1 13 TGTGCCAGCAGGACAGGGGAAGCGGACACCATATATTTT CASRTGEADTIYF
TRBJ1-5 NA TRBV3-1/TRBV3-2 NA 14 TGTGCCAGCAGCCAACTGGGGCCAAATCAGCCCCAGCATTTT CASSQLGPNQPQHF
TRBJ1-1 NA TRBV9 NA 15 TGTGCCAGCAGCGTAGGGCCGGGGAGGAACACTGAAGCTTTCTTT CASSVGPGRNTEAFF
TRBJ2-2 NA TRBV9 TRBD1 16 TGTGCCAGCAGCGCCCGGACAGGGACGAACACCGGGGAGCTGTTTTTT CASSARTGTNTGELFF
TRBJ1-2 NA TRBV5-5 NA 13 TGTGCCAGCAGCTTGGTGGCAGACTATGGCTACACCTTC CASSLVADYGYTF
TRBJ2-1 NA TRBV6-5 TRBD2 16 TGTGCCAGCAGTTGGGAGGGGAGGAGCTCCTACAATGAGCAGTTCTTC CASSWEGRSSYNEQFF
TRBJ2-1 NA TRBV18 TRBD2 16 TGTGCCAGCTCACCAAGTCAGCGGGGGGAGTACAATGAGCAGTTCTTC CASSPSQRGEYNEQFF
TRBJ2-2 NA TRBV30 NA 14 TGTGCCTGGAGTGTAAACAGGGCAACCGGGGAGCTGTTTTTT CAWSVNRATGELFF
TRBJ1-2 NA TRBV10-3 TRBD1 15 TGTGCCATCAGCCCGGGACAGGGATCTGGCTATGGCTACACCTTC CAISPGQGSGYGYTF
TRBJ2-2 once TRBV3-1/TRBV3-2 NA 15 TGTGCCAGCAGCCAAGGGGGCCGGTTGGCCGGGGAGCTGTTTTTT CASSQGGRLAGELFF
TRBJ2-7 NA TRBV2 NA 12 TGTGCCAGCATCGGAGATTACTACGAGCAGTACTTC CASIGDYYEQYF
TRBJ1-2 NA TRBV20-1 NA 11 TGCAGTGCTCGGACAAGCCCATTTCCCACCTTC CSARTSPFPTF
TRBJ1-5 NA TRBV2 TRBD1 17 TGTGCCAGCAGCGTAACCACAGGGGGATTCGGCAATCAGCCCCAGCATTTT CASSVTTGGFGNQPQHF
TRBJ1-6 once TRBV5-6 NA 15 TGTGCCAGCAGCTTGGCAGGGTCGGCGAATTCACCCCTCCACTTT CASSLAGSANSPLHF
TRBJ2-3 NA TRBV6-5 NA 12 TGTGCCAGCAGTCCTATTAGAGATACGCAGTATTTT CASSPIRDTQYF
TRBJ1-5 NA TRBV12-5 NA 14 TGTGCTAGTGGTCAGGGTTTGATCAATCAGCCCCAGCATTTT CASGQGLINQPQHF
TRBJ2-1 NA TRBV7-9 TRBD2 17 TGTGCCAGCAGCTCTCCCCCTACTAGCGGGGGGGCTCATGAGCAGTTCTTC CASSSPPTSGGAHEQFF
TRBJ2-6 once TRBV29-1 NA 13 TGCAGCGCTTACACCTCTGGGGCCAACGTCCTGACTTTC CSAYTSGANVLTF
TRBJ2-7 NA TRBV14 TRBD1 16 TGTGCCAGCAGCCAAGTCGGGACAGTAAGGGTCTACGAGCAGTACTTC CASSQVGTVRVYEQYF
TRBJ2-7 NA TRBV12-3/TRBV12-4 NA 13 TGTGCCAGCAGTTCGCACCCAGGCTACGAGCAGTACTTC CASSSHPGYEQYF
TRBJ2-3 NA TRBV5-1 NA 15 TGCGCCAGCAGCTTGCGGGGGAGCAGCACAGATACGCAGTATTTT CASSLRGSSTDTQYF
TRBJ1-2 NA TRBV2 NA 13 TGTGCCAGCAGTGAAAGGAGGGAGTTGGGCTACACCTTC CASSERRELGYTF
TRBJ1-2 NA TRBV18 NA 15 TGTGCCAGCTCACCCGACAGGCCCATCAGCTATGGCTACACCTTC CASSPDRPISYGYTF
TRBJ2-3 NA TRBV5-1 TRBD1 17 TGCGCCAGCAGCTTGGCGCCGGGACAGACTAGCACAGATACGCAGTATTTT CASSLAPGQTSTDTQYF
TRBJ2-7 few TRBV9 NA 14 TGTGCCAGCAGCGTATCCCCTCAGGGGTACGAGCAGTACTTC CASSVSPQGYEQYF
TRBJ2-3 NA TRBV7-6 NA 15 TGTGCCAGCAGCGCTGGACTGTTAGATAGTTCTACGCAGTATTTT CASSAGLLDSSTQYF
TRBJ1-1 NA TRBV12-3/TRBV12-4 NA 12 TGTGCCAGCAGTTTTGGTCCGGGTCTGGCTTTCTTT CASSFGPGLAFF
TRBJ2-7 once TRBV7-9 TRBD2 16 TGTGCCAGCAGCCCGTTACCGGGACTAGCCGTAATTGTGCAGTACTTC CASSPLPGLAVIVQYF
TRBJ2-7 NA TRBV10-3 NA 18 TGTGCCATCAGTGAACAGGACCTAGTCGGCAGTAAGGTCTACGAGCAGTACTTC CAISEQDLVGSKVYEQYF
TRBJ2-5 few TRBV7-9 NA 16 TGTGCCAGCAGCTTAGCGCACGGACACGGTCGTGGGACCCAGTACTTC CASSLAHGHGRGTQYF
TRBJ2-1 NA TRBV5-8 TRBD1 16 TGTGCCAGCAGCGGACGACAGGGGGCTAGGGGTAATGAGCAGTTCTTC CASSGRQGARGNEQFF